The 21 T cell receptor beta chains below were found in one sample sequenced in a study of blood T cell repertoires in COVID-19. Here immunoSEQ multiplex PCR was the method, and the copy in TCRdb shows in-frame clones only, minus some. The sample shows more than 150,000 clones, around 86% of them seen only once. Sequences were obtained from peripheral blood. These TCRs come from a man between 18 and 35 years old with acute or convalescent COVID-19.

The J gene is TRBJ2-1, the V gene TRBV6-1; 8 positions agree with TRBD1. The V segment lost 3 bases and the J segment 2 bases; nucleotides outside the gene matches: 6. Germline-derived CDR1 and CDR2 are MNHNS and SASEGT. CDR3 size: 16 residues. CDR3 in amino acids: CASSESRDRTYNEQFF. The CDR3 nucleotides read TGTGCCAGCAGTGAGTCCCGGGACAGGACCTACAATGAGCAGTTCTTC.

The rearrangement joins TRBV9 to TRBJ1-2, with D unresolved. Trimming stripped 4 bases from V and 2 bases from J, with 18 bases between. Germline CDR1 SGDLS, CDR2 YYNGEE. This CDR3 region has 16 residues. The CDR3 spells CASSYSILTMNYGYTF. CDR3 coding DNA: TGTGCCAGCAGCTACTCTATTCTAACCATGAACTATGGCTACACCTTC.

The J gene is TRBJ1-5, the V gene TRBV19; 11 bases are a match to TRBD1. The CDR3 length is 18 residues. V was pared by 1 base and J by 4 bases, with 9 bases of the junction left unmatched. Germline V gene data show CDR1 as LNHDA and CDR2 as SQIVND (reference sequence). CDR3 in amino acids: CASSIGTGGGFRNQPQHF. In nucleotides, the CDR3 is TGTGCCAGTAGTATAGGGACAGGGGGCGGATTCCGTAATCAGCCCCAGCATTTT.

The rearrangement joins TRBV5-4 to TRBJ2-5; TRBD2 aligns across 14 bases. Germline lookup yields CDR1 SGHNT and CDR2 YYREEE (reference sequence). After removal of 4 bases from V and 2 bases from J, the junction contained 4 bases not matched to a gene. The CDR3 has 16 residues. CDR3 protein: CASSRTSGGLQETQYF. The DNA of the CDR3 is TGTGCCAGCAGCCGGACTAGCGGGGGGCTTCAAGAGACCCAGTACTTC.

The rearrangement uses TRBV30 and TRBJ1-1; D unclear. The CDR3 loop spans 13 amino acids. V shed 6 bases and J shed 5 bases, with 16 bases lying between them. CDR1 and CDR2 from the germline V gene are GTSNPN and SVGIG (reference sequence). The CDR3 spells CACSSLLKTEAFF. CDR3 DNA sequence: TGTGCCTGTAGCTCTCTCCTAAAGACTGAAGCTTTCTTT.

The CDR3 sequence: CSVILAGNTQYF. For the CDR3, the DNA is TGCAGCGTTATCCTAGCGGGGAATACGCAGTATTTT. This chain connects TRBV29-1 to TRBJ2-3; 9 bases fit TRBD2. The V and J ends lost 5 bases and 7 bases, in that order; junction bases with no gene match: 4. This CDR3 spans 12 amino acids. Germline loops: CDR1 SQVTM, CDR2 ANQGSEA.

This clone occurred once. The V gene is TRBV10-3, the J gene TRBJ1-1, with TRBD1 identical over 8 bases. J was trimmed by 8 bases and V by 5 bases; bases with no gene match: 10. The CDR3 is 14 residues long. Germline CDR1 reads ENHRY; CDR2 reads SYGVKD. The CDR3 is CAISNIQGDPEAFF. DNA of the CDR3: TGTGCCATCAGTAACATACAGGGGGACCCAGAAGCTTTCTTT.

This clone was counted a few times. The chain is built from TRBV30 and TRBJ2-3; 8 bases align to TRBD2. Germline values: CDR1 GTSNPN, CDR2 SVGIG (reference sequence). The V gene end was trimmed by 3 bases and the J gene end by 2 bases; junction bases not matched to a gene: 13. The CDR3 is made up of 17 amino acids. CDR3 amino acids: CAWSPFGSGGNTDTQYF. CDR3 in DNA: TGTGCCTGGAGCCCCTTCGGGTCGGGGGGGAACACAGATACGCAGTATTTT.

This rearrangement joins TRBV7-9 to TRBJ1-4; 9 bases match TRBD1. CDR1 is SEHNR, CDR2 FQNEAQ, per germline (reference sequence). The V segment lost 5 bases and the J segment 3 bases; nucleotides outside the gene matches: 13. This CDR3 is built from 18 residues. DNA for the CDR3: TGTGCCAGCAGCCCACCGGGACAGGGTTCCTTACCTAATGAAAAACTGTTTTTT. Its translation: CASSPPGQGSLPNEKLFF.

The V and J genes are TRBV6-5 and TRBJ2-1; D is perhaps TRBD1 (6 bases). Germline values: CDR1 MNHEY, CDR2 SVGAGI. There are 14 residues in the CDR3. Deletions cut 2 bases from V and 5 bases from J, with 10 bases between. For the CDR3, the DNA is TGTGCCAGCAGTTACATGGGGGCCGACAATGAGCAGTTCTTC. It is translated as CASSYMGADNEQFF.

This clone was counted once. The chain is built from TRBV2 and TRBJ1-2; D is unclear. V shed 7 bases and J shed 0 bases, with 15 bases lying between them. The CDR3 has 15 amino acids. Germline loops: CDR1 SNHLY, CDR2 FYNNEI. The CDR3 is CASTRGRRSNYGYTF. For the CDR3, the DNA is TGTGCCAGCACCCGCGGGCGGAGATCTAACTATGGCTACACCTTC.

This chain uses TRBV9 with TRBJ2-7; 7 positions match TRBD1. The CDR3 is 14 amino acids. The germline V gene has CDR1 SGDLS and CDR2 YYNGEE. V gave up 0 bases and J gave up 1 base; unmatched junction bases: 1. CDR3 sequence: CASSVGGQSYEQYF. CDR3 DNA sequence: TGTGCCAGCAGCGTAGGGGGACAGTCCTACGAGCAGTACTTC.

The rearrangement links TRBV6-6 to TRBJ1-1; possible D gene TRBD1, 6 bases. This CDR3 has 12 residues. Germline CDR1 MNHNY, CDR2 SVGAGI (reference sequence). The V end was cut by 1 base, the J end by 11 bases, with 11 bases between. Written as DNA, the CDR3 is TGTGCCAGCAGTTACTTCCGGGACACGGCTTTCTTT. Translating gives CASSYFRDTAFF.

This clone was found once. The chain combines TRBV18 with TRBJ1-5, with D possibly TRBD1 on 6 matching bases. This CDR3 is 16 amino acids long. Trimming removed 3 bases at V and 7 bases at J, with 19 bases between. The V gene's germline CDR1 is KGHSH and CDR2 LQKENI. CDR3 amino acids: CASSPPSGAQGQPQHF. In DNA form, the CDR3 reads TGTGCCAGCTCACCCCCAAGTGGGGCCCAGGGGCAGCCCCAGCATTTT.

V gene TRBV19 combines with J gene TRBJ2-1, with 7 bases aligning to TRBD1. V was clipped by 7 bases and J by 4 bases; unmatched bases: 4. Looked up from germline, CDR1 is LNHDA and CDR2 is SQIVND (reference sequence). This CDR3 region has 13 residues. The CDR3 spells CASNNRGYNEQFF. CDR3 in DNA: TGTGCCAGTAACAACAGGGGATACAATGAGCAGTTCTTC.

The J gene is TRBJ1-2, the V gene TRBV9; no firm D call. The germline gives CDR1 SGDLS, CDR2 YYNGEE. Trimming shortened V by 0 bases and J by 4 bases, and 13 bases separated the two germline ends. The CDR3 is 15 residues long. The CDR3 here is CASSVGPTAGYGYTF. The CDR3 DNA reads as TGTGCCAGCAGCGTAGGTCCAACAGCGGGCTATGGCTACACCTTC.

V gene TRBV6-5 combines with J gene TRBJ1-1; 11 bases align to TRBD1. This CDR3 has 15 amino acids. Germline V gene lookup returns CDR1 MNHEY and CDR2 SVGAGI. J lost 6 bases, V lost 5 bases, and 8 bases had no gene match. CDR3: CASSPRTGGLAEAFF. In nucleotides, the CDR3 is TGTGCCAGCAGTCCCCGGACAGGGGGCCTTGCTGAAGCTTTCTTT.

CDR3 loop: CASSLSGGPSYEQYV. Here the CDR3 DNA reads TGTGCCAGCAGCCTGAGCGGGGGGCCGTCCTACGAGCAGTACGTC. V is TRBV27 and J is TRBJ2-7, with 9 bases lining up with TRBD2. This CDR3 region has 15 residues. Per the germline V gene, CDR1 is MNHEY and CDR2 is SMNVEV (reference sequence). Trimming removed 6 bases from V and 1 base from J; junction bases left unmatched: 7.

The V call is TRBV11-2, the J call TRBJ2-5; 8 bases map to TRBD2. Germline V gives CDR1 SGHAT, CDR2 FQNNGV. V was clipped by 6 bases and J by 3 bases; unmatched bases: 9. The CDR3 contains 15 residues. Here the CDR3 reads CASSLSGGREETQYF. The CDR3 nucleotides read TGTGCCAGCAGTCTCTCGGGGGGGCGCGAAGAGACCCAGTACTTC.

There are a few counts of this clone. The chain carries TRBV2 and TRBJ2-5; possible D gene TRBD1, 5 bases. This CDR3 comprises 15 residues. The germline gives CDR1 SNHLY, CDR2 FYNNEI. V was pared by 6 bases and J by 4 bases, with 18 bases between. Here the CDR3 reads CASRTQGLYSETQYF. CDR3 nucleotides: TGTGCCAGCAGGACCCAGGGATTGTATTCAGAGACCCAGTACTTC.

CDR3: CASSHNSPYNSPLHF. In nucleotides, the CDR3 is TGCGCCAGCAGCCATAACAGCCCCTATAATTCACCCCTCCACTTT. The chain is built from TRBV5-1 and TRBJ1-6, with D hard to call. V was trimmed by 4 bases and J by 2 bases, leaving 10 bases between them. This CDR3 comprises 15 residues. Germline V lookup: CDR1 SGHRS, CDR2 YFSETQ. Variable domain in full (rest from reference TRBV5-1 and TRBJ1-6): KAGVTQTPRYLIKTRGQQVTLSCSPISGHRSVSWYQQTPGQGLQFLFEYFSETQRNKGNFPGRFSGRQFSNSRSEMNVSTLELGDSALYLCASSHNSPYNSPLHFGNGTRLTVT.